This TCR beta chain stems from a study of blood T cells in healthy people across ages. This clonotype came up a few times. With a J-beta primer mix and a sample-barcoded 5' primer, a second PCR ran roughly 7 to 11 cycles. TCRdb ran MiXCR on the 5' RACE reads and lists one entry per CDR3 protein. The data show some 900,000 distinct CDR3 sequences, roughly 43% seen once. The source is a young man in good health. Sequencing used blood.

The chain's CDR3 is CASSQAYGENYEQYF. The CDR3 coding sequence is TGTGCCAGCAGCCAAGCGTATGGCGAAAACTACGAGCAGTACTTC. This chain joins TRBV4-2 and TRBJ2-7; D gene ambiguous. V lost 1 base, J lost 3 bases, and 13 bases lay in between. Per the germline V gene, CDR1 is LGHNA and CDR2 is YNFKEQ. The CDR3 totals 15 residues.